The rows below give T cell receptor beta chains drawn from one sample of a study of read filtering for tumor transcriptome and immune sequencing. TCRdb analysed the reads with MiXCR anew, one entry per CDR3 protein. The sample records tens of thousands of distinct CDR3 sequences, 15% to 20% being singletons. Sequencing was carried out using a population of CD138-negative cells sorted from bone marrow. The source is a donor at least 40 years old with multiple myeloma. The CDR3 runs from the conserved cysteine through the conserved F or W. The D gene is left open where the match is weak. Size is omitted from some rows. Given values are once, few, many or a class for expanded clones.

CDR3: CSAWKDPYEQYF
DNA: TGCAGTGCTTGGAAAGATCCCTACGAGCAGTACTTC
size: many
J: TRBJ2-7
D: NA
V: TRBV20-1

CDR3: CASSLGTGGYEKLFF
DNA: TGTGCCAGTAGTCTCGGGACAGGGGGCTATGAAAAACTGTTTTTT
size: many
J: TRBJ1-4
D: TRBD1
V: TRBV19

CDR3: CASRRQGLTGELFF
DNA: TGTGCCAGCCGTAGACAGGGATTAACCGGGGAGCTGTTTTTT
size: NA
J: TRBJ2-2
D: TRBD1
V: TRBV6-5

CDR3: CSVENRALNTGELFF
DNA: TGCAGCGTTGAAAACCGGGCCCTAAACACCGGGGAGCTGTTTTTT
size: many
J: TRBJ2-2
D: NA
V: TRBV29-1

CDR3: CAIKWASGANVLTF
DNA: TGTGCCATAAAGTGGGCCTCTGGGGCCAACGTCCTGACTTTC
size: NA
J: TRBJ2-6
D: NA
V: TRBV30

CDR3: CSAREASGMSETQYF
DNA: TGCAGTGCTAGAGAGGCTAGCGGGATGTCAGAGACCCAGTACTTC
size: many
J: TRBJ2-5
D: TRBD2
V: TRBV20-1

CDR3: CAGSLPWDALTSEALF
DNA: TGTGCCGGCAGCTTGCCCTGGGACGCCCTCACCTCTGAAGCTTTATTT
size: NA
J: TRBJ1-1
D: NA
V: TRBV5-5

CDR3: CASSTGGEQYF
DNA: TGTGCCAGCAGTACAGGGGGCGAGCAGTACTTC
size: many
J: TRBJ2-7
D: TRBD1
V: TRBV25-1

CDR3: CASSTRMTDAGELFF
DNA: TGTGCCAGCAGCACTCGAATGACAGATGCCGGGGAGCTGTTTTTT
size: many
J: TRBJ2-2
D: NA
V: TRBV9

CDR3: CASRFFPAGSDEQFF
DNA: TGTGCAAGTCGCTTTTTTCCCGCAGGGTCGGATGAGCAGTTCTTC
size: many
J: TRBJ2-1
D: NA
V: TRBV12-2

CDR3: CASSEMDEQYF
DNA: TGTGCCAGCAGTGAAATGGACGAGCAGTACTTC
size: many
J: TRBJ2-7
D: NA
V: TRBV2

CDR3: CASLAGDYNEQFF
DNA: TGTGCCAGTCTAGCGGGAGACTACAATGAGCAGTTCTTC
size: many
J: TRBJ2-1
D: TRBD2
V: TRBV19

CDR3: CASRHDRGINYGYTF
DNA: TGTGCCAGCAGGCACGACAGGGGGATTAACTATGGCTACACCTTC
size: few
J: TRBJ1-2
D: TRBD1
V: TRBV28

CDR3: CASSLASRGFNEQFF
DNA: TGTGCCAGCAGCTTGGCGTCCCGAGGATTCAATGAGCAGTTCTTC
size: NA
J: TRBJ2-1
D: NA
V: TRBV5-5

CDR3: CASRFRRRNTEAFF
DNA: TGTGCCAGCAGATTCCGTCGGAGGAACACTGAAGCTTTCTTT
size: many
J: TRBJ1-1
D: NA
V: TRBV12-3/TRBV12-4

CDR3: CASRERLAGNLQETQYF
DNA: TGTGCCAGCAGAGAAAGACTAGCGGGAAACCTCCAAGAGACCCAGTACTTC
size: many
J: TRBJ2-5
D: TRBD2
V: TRBV7-9

CDR3: CASSYSRQLAKNIQYF
DNA: TGTGCCAGCAGTTACTCGAGGCAGCTGGCCAAAAACATTCAGTACTTC
size: few
J: TRBJ2-4
D: NA
V: TRBV6-5

CDR3: CASSYSSFLTGELFF
DNA: TGTGCCAGCAGTTACTCGTCATTTCTCACCGGGGAGCTGTTTTTT
size: NA
J: TRBJ2-2
D: NA
V: TRBV6-5

CDR3: CASSLNRASTDTQYF
DNA: TGTGCCAGCAGCTTAAACAGGGCGAGTACAGATACGCAGTATTTT
size: few
J: TRBJ2-3
D: NA
V: TRBV7-2

CDR3: CASSIWLAGNDQFF
DNA: TGTGCCAGTAGTATATGGCTAGCGGGGAATGATCAGTTCTTC
size: few
J: TRBJ2-1
D: TRBD2
V: TRBV19

CDR3: CAIGPGTGNPNEQFF
DNA: TGTGCCATCGGTCCCGGGACAGGGAACCCCAATGAGCAGTTCTTC
size: many
J: TRBJ2-1
D: TRBD1
V: TRBV10-3